The subject of this entry is one T cell receptor (beta chain). The germline V gene has CDR1 LNHDA and CDR2 SQIVND (reference sequence). V shed 1 base, J shed 2 bases, and the junction held 6 bases outside the gene matches. This CDR3 has 18 amino acids. This entry comes from a study of blood T cell repertoires in COVID-19. The repertoire was sequenced with immunoSEQ multiplex PCR; TCRdb's copy has only in-frame clones and lacks some. Of 250,000 to 350,000 clones in the sample, roughly nine tenths were seen once. This clonotype was obtained from a man aged 18-30 years who had recovered from COVID-19. The sequencing input was peripheral blood. This chain connects TRBV19 to TRBJ2-3; 13 bases line up with TRBD2. The DNA for the CDR3 is TGTGCCAGTAGTATAGGGAGGACTAGCGGGAGAGACACAGATACGCAGTATTTT. Encoded protein: CASSIGRTSGRDTDTQYF.